The T cell receptor (beta chain) under discussion was sequenced for a study of T cells in Graves' hyperthyroidism and ophthalmopathy. This CDR3 is 14 amino acids long. Trimming took 3 bases from V and 7 from J; bases not matched to a gene: 4. Germline CDR1 and CDR2: LNHDA and SQIVND (reference sequence). Researchers took RNA transcripts and amplified the TCR beta CDR3 regions from them. RT-PCR in the first round (using the HTBI primer set) targeted the TCR CDR3. MiXCR, applied by TCRdb to the multiplex PCR reads, yields one record per CDR3 protein. Of about 700,000 distinct CDR3 sequences in the sample, less than 15% were seen once. This clonotype occurred a few times. In making diagnoses, clinical symptoms, serum thyroxine and TRAb, thyroid ultrasound and orbital computed tomography were all used.

Sample: blood. The chain joins TRBV19 to TRBJ1-5, with 9 bases matching TRBD1. This TCR came from a woman aged 18-30 years with Graves' hyperthyroidism. The CDR3 region has the DNA TGTGCCAGTAGTATGGGGACAGGGAACCAGCCCCAGCATTTT. This translates into CASSMGTGNQPQHF.